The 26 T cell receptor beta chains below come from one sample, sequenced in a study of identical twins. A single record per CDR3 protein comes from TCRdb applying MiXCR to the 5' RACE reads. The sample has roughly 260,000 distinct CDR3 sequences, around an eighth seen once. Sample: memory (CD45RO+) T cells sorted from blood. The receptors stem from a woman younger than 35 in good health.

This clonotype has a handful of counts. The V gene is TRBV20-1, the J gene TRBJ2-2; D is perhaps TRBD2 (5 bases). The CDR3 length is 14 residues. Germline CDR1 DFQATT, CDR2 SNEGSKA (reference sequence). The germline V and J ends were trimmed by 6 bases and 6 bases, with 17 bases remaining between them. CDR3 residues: CSAKRPSRPGELFF. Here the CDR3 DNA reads TGCAGTGCCAAGCGGCCTAGTCGACCCGGGGAGCTGTTTTTT.

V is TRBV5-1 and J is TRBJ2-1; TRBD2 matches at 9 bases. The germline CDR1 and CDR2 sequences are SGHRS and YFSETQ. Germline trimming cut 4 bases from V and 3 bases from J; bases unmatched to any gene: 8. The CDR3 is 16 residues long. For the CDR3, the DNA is TGCGCCAGCAGCCCGGAGACTAGCGGTTTCTACAATGAGCAGTTCTTC. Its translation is CASSPETSGFYNEQFF.

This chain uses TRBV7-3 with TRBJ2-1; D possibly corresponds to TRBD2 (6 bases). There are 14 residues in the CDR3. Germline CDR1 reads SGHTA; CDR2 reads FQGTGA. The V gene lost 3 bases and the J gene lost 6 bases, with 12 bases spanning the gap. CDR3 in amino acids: CASSLGGRSNEQFF. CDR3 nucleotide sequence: TGTGCCAGCAGCTTGGGGGGAAGGTCCAATGAGCAGTTCTTC.

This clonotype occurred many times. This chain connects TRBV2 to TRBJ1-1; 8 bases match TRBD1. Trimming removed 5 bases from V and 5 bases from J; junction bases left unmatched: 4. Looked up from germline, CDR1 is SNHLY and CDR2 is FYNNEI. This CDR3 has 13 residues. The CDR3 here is CASSPDRGTEAFF. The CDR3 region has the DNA TGTGCCAGCAGTCCCGACAGGGGTACTGAAGCTTTCTTT.

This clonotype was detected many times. In nucleotides, the CDR3 is TGTGCCAGCAGCCCAAGGGACAGGGGCATCTCTGGCTACACCTTC. Protein: CASSPRDRGISGYTF. J is TRBJ1-2 and V is TRBV7-9; TRBD1 matches 10 bases. The CDR3 length is 15 residues. After removal of 5 bases from V and 7 bases from J, the junction contained 10 bases not matched to a gene. Germline V gene data show CDR1 as SEHNR and CDR2 as FQNEAQ (reference sequence). The complete variable domain, with remaining parts taken from reference TRBV7-9 and TRBJ1-2, reads DTGVSQNPRHKITKRGQNVTFRCDPISEHNRLYWYRQTLGQGPEFLTYFQNEAQLEKSRLLSDRFSAERPKGSFSTLEIQRTEQGDSAMYLCASSPRDRGISGYTFGSGTRLTVV.

CDR3 sequence (DNA): TGTGCCAGCAGCCAAAAGGTGGGGGGTGAGCAGTTCTTC. It yields the protein CASSQKVGGEQFF. This rearrangement joins TRBV4-2 to TRBJ2-1; weak D call: TRBD2 (6 bases). The V gene lost 2 bases and the J gene lost 9 bases, with 11 bases spanning the gap. Germline CDR1 and CDR2: LGHNA and YNFKEQ. CDR3 size: 13 residues.

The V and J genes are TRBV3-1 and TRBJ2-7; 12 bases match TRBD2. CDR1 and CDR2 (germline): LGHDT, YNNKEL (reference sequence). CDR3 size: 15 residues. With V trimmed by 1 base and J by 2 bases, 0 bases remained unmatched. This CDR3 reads CASSQGTSGAYEQYF. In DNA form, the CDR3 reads TGTGCCAGCAGCCAAGGGACTAGCGGGGCCTACGAGCAGTACTTC.

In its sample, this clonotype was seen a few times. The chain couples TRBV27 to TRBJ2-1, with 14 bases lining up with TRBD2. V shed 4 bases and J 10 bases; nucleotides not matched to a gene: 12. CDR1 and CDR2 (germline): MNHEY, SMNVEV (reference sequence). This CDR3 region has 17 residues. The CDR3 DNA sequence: TGTGCCAGCAGTTCGCGACTAGCGGGAGGGATAGTCAGGGAGCAGTTCTTC. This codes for CASSSRLAGGIVREQFF.

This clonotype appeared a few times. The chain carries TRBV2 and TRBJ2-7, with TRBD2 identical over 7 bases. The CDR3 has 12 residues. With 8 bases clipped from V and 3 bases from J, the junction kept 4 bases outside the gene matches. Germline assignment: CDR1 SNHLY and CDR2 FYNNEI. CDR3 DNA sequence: TGTGCCAGCCGAAGGGACTACTACGAGCAGTACTTC. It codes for CASRRDYYEQYF.

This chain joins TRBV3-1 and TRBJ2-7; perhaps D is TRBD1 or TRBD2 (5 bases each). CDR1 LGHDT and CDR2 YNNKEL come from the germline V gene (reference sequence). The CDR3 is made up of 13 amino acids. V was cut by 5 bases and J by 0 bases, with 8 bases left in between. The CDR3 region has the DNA TGTGCCAGCAGCGTGGGGACCTCCTACGAGCAGTACTTC. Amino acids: CASSVGTSYEQYF.

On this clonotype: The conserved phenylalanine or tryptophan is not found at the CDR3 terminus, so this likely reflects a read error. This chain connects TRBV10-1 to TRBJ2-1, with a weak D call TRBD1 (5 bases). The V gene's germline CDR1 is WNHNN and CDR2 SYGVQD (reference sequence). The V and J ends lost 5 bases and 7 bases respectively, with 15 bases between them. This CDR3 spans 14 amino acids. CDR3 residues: CASSTGPQGNEQFY. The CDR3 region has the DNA TGCGCCAGCAGTACAGGACCCCAGGGTAATGAGCAGTTCTAC.

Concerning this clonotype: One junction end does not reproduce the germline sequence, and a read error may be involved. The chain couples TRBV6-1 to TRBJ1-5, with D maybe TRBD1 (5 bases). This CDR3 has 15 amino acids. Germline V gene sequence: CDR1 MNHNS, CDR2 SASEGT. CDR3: CVSSPRRGADQPQHF. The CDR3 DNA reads TGTGTCAGCAGCCCCAGGCGAGGGGCGGATCAGCCCCAGCATTTT.

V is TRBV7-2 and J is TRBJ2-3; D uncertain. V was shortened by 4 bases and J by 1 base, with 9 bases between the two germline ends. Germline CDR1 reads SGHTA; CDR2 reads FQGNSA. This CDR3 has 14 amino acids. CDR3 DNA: TGTGCCAGCAGCTCCTTGTTTGGCACAGATACGCAGTATTTT. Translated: CASSSLFGTDTQYF. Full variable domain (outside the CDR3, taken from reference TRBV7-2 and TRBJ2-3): GAGVSQSPSNKVTEKGKDVELRCDPISGHTALYWYRQSLGQGLEFLIYFQGNSAPDKSGLPSDRFSAERTGGSVSTLTIQRTQQEDSAVYLCASSSLFGTDTQYFGPGTRLTVL.

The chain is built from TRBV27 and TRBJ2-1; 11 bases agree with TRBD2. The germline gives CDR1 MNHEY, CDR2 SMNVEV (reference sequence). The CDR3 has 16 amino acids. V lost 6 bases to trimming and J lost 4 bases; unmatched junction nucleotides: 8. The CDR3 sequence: CASSLLTSGGYNEQFF. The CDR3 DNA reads TGTGCCAGCAGCCTCCTCACTAGCGGGGGTTACAATGAGCAGTTCTTC.

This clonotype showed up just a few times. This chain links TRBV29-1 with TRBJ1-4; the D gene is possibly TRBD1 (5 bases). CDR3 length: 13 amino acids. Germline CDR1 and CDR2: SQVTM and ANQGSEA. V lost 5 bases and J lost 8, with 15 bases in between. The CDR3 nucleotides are TGCAGCGTTCTTCAAGGGGTTGGAGAAAAACTGTTTTTT. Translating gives CSVLQGVGEKLFF.

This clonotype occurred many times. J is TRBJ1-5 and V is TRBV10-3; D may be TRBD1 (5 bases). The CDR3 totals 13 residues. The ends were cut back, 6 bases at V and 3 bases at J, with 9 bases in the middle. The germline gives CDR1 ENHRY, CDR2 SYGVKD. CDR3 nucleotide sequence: TGTGCCATCAGCCAGACAGACAATCAGCCCCAGCATTTT. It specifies CAISQTDNQPQHF.

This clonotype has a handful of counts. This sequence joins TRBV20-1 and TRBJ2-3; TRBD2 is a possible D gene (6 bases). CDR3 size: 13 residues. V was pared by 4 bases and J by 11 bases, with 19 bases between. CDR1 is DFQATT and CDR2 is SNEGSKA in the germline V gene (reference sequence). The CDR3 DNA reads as TGCAGTGCTATACCTATTGGGACTGCTCGGCAGTATTTT. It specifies CSAIPIGTARQYF.

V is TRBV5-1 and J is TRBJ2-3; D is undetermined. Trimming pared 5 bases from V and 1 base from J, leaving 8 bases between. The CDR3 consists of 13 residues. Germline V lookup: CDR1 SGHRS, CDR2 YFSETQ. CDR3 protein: CASRDQGTDTQYF. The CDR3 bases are TGCGCCAGCAGGGACCAAGGCACAGATACGCAGTATTTT.

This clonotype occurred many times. The CDR3 nucleotides read TGTGCCAGCAGAGCCCTAGCGGGTGGCGAGCAGTACTTC. It encodes CASRALAGGEQYF. The chain recombines TRBV12-3 or TRBV12-4 with TRBJ2-7; TRBD2 aligns across 8 bases. Trimming at V came to 6 bases and at J to 6 bases, leaving 7 bases not matched to a gene. The CDR3 extends over 13 amino acids.

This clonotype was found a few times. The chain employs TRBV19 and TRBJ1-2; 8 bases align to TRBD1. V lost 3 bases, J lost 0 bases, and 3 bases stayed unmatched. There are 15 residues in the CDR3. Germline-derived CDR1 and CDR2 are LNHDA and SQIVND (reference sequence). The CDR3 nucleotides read TGTGCCAGTAGTATCGGGACAGGCACTAACTATGGCTACACCTTC. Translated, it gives CASSIGTGTNYGYTF.

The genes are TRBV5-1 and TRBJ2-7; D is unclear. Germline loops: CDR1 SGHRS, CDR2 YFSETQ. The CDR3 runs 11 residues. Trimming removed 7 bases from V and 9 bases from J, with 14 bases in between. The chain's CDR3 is CASAEAGGQYF. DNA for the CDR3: TGCGCCAGCGCGGAAGCAGGTGGGCAGTACTTC.

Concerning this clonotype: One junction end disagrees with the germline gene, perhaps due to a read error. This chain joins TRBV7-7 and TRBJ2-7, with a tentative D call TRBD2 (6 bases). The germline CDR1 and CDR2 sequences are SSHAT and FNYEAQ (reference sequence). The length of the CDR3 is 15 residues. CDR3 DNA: TGTGCCAGCAGCTTAAAGATCCCGGGAGTGCCCGAGCGGTACTTC. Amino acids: CASSLKIPGVPERYF.

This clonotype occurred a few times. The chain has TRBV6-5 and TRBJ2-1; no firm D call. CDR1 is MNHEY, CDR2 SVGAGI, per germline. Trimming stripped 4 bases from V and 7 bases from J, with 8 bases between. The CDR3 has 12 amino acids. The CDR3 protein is CASSSLRNEQFF. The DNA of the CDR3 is TGTGCCAGCAGTTCCCTGAGAAATGAGCAGTTCTTC.

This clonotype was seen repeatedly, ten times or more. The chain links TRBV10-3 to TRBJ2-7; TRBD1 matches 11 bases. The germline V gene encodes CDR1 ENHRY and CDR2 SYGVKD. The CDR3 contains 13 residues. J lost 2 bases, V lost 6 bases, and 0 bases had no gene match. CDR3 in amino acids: CAIRGQGAYEQYF. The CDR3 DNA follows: TGTGCCATCAGGGGACAGGGGGCCTACGAGCAGTACTTC.

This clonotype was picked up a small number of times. The CDR3 loop is CASSLGGMGSETQYF. The DNA of the CDR3 is TGTGCCAGCAGCCTGGGTGGTATGGGCTCGGAGACCCAGTACTTC. The chain employs TRBV5-5 and TRBJ2-5; D gene unclear. Germline V CDR1 and CDR2: SGHKS, YYEKEE (reference sequence). V lost 4 bases and J 5 bases, leaving 18 bases between the germline ends. CDR3 length: 15 amino acids.

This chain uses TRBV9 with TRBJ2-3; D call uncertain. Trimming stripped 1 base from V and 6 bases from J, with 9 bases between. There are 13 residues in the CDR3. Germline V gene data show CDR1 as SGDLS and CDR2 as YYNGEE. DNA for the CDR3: TGTGCCAGCAGCGTAAGTAGCTGGGATACGCAGTATTTT. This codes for CASSVSSWDTQYF.